This TCR beta chain was recovered during a study of T cells expressing NK-cell markers. Broader study findings: Whether expanded NKG2C+ T cell clones were HCMV-specific remained unclear.

This clonotype ranks as large (0.1 to 1%) in terms of frequency. Its antigen is not known. TCRdb reprocessed the 5' RACE reads; each CDR3 protein has one entry and no DNA is given. Here the sample table reports tens of thousands of distinct CDR3 sequences. Specimen: blood T cells: a sorted CD56 or NKG2C T cell subset, CD4+ or CD8+ T cells, or bulk PBMC T cells (not recorded which). This sequence originates from a woman aged 18-70 years in good health.

CDR3 sequence reads: CASSLDGGVRHEQYF. The chain carries TRBV7-8 and TRBJ2-7; no DNA is available, so the TRBD1 call from TCRdb remains unchecked. Germline-derived CDR1 and CDR2 are SGHVS and FQNEAQ. This CDR3 has 15 residues.